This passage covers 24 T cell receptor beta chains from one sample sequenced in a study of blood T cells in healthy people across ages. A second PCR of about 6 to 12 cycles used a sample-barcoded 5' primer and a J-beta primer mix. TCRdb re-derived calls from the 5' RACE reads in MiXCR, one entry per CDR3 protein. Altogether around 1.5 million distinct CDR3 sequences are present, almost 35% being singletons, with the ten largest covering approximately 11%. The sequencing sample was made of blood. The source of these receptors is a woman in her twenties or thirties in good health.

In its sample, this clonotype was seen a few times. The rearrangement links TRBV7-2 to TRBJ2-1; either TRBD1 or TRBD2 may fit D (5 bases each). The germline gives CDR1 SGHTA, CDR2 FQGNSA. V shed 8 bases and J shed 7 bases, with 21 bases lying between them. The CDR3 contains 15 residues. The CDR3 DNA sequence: TGTGCCAGCGGGGGTCACCGGGACCCGAGGAATGAGCAGTTCTTC. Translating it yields CASGGHRDPRNEQFF.

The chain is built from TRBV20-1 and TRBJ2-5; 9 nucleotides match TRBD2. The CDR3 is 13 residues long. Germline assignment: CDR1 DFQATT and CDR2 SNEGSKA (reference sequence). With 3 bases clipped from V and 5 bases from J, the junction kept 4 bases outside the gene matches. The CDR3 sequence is CSASLSGSETQYF. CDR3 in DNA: TGCAGTGCTAGCCTTAGCGGGAGTGAGACCCAGTACTTC.

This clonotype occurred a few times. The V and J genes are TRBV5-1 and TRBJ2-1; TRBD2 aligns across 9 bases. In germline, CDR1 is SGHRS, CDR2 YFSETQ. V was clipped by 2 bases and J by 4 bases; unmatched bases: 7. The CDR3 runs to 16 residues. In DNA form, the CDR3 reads TGCGCCAGCAGCTTAACGGCGGGGGGGCCTTACAATGAGCAGTTCTTC. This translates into CASSLTAGGPYNEQFF.

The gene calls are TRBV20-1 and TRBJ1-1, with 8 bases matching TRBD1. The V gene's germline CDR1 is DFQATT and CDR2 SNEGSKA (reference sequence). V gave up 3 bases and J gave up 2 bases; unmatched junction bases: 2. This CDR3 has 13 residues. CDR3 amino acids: CSASRGQNTEAFF. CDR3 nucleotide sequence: TGCAGTGCTAGCAGGGGGCAAAACACTGAAGCTTTCTTT.

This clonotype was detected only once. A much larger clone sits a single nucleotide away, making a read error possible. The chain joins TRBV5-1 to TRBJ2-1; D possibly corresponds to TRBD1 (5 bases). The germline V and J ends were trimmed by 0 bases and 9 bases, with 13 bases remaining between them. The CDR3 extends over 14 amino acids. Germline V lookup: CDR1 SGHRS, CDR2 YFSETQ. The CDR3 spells CASSLGQPNVEQFF. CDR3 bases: TGCGCCAGCAGCTTGGGACAGCCCAATGTTGAGCAGTTCTTC.

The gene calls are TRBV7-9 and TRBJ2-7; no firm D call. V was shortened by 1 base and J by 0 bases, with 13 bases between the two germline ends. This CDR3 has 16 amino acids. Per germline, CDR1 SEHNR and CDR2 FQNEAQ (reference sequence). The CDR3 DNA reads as TGTGCCAGCAGCTTAGGAATGGGTAGGAGCTCCTACGAGCAGTACTTC. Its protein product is CASSLGMGRSSYEQYF.

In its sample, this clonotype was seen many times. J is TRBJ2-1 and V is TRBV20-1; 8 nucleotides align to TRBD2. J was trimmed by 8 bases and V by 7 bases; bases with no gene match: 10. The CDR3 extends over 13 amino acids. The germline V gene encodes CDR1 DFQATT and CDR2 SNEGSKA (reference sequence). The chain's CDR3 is CSETSVDLHEQFF. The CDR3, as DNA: TGCAGTGAGACTAGCGTCGACCTACATGAGCAGTTCTTC.

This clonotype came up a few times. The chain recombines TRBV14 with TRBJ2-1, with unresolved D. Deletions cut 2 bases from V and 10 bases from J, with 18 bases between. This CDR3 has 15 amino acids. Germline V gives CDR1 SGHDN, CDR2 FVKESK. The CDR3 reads CASSQYYSGGGEQFF. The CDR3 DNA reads TGTGCCAGCAGCCAATATTACTCGGGCGGCGGCGAGCAGTTCTTC.

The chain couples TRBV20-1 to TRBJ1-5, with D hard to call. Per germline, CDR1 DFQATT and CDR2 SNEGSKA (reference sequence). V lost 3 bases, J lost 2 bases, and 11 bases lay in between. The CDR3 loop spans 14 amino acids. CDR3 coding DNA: TGCAGTGCTAGGGAGGGTAGCGGCAATCAGCCCCAGCATTTT. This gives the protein CSAREGSGNQPQHF.

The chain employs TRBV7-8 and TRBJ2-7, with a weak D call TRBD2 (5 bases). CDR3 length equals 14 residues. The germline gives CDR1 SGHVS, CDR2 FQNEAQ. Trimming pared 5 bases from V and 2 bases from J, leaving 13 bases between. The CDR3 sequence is CASSPNAGAYEQYF. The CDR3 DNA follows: TGTGCCAGCAGCCCCAACGCCGGGGCCTACGAGCAGTACTTC.

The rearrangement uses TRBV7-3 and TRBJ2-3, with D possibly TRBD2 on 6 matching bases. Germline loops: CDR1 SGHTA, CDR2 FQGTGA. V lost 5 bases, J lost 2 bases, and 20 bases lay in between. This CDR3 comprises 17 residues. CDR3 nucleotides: TGTGCCAGCAGCCCTAAACGTAACGGGGGATACACAGATACGCAGTATTTT. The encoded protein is CASSPKRNGGYTDTQYF.

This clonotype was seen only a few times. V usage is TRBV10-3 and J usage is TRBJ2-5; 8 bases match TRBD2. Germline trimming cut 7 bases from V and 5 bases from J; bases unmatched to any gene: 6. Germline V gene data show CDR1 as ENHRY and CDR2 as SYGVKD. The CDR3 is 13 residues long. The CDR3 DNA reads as TGTGCCATCACCGCGGGGGGTTTGGAGACCCAGTACTTC. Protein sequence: CAITAGGLETQYF.

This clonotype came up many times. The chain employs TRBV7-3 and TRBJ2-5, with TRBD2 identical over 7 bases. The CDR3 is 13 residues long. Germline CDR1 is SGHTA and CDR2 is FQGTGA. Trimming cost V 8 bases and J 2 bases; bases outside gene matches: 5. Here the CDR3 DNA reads TGTGCCAGCGCGGGGGAGGATCAAGAGACCCAGTACTTC. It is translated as CASAGEDQETQYF.

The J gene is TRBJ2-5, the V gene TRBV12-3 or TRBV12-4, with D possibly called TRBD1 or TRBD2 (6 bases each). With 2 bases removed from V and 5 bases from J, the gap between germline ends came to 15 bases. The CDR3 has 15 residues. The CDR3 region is CASSLSPRGRETQYF. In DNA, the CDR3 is TGTGCCAGCAGTTTAAGTCCCCGGGGGCGGGAGACCCAGTACTTC.

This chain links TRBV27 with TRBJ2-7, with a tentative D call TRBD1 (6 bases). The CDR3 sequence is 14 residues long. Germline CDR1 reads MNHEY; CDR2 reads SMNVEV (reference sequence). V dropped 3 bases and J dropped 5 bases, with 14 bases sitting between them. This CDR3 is CASSFRHRDHEQYF. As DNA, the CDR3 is TGTGCCAGCAGTTTTCGTCACAGGGACCACGAGCAGTACTTC.

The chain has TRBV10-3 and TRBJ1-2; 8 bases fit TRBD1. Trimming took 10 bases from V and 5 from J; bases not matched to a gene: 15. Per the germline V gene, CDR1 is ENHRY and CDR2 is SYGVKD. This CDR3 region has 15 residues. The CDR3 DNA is TGTGCCACGGGACGTTCGGTGACAGGGGAATATGGCTACACCTTC. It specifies CATGRSVTGEYGYTF.

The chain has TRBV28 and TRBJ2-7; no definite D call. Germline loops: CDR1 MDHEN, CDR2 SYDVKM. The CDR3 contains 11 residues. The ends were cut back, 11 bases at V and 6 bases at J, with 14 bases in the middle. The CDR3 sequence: CAVSLQSEQYF. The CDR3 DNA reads TGTGCCGTCTCCCTCCAAAGCGAGCAGTACTTC.

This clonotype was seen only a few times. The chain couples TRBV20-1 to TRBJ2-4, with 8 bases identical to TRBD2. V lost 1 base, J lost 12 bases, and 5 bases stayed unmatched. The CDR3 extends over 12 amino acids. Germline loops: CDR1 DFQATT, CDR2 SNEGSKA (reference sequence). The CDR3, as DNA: TGCAGTGCTAGAGCTCCGGGGGGGGATCAGTACTTC. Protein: CSARAPGGDQYF.

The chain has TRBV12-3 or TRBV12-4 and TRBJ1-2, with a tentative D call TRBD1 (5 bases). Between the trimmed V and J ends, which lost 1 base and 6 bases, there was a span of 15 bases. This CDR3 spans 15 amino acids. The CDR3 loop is CASSLGTSRGNGYTF. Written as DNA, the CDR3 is TGTGCCAGCAGTTTAGGGACCAGCCGGGGGAATGGCTACACCTTC.

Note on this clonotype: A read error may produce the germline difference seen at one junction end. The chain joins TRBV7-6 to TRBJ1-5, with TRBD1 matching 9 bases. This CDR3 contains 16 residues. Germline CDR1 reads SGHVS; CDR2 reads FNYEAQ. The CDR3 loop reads CASSMGTGRGNQPQHF. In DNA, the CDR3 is TGTGCCAGCAGCATGGGGACAGGGAGAGGCAACCAGCCCCAGCATTTT.

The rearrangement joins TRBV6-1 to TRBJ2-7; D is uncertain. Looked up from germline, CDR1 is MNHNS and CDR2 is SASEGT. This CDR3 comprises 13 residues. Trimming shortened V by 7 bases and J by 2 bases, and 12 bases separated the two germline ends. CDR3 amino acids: CASKIAVTYEQYF. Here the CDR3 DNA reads TGTGCCAGCAAGATCGCGGTCACCTACGAGCAGTACTTC.

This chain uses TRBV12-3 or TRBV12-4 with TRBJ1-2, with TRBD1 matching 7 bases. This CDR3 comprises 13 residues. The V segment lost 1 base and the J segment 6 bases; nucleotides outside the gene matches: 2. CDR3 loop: CASSLVTGNGYTF. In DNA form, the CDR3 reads TGTGCCAGCAGTTTAGTGACAGGGAATGGCTACACCTTC.

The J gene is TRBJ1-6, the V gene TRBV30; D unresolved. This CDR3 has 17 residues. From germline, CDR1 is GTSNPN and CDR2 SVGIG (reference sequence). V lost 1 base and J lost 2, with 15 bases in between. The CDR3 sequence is CAWSGPLAQTYNSPLHF. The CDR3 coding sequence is TGTGCCTGGAGTGGGCCTCTCGCTCAGACCTATAATTCACCCCTCCACTTT.

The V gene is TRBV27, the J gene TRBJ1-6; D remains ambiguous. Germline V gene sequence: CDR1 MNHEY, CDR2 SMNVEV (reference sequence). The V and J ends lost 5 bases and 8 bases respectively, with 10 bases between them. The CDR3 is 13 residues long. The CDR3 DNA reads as TGTGCCAGCAGTAGGTATCTTGATTCACCCCTCCACTTT. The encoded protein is CASSRYLDSPLHF.